This TCR beta chain comes out of a study of T-cell memory formation after mild COVID-19. CDR1 is MNHEY, CDR2 SVGAGI, per germline. This CDR3 contains 16 residues. V dropped 5 bases and J dropped 4 bases, with 20 bases sitting between them. Study results and limitations: The authors left the SARS-CoV-2 specificity of second-wave clones peaking on day 37 unconfirmed.

Each CDR3 protein gets one entry after TCRdb re-called the 5' RACE reads with MiXCR. The table lists about 340,000 distinct CDR3 sequences, less than 25% of them singletons. The table lists this clonotype with a count of one. As yet, its antigen is unknown. The chain employs TRBV6-5 and TRBJ1-1; maybe TRBD1 (5 bases). The clonotype comes from a man aged 18 to 35 who had mild COVID-19 (a few samples of this study predate the infection). Cell type and time point are not known. Sequences were obtained from PBMCs or a T cell subset sorted from them (not recorded which). The CDR3 spells CASSPPGLRLVTEAFF. The CDR3 DNA reads TGTGCCAGCAGTCCTCCGGGACTCCGTCTGGTCACTGAAGCTTTCTTT.